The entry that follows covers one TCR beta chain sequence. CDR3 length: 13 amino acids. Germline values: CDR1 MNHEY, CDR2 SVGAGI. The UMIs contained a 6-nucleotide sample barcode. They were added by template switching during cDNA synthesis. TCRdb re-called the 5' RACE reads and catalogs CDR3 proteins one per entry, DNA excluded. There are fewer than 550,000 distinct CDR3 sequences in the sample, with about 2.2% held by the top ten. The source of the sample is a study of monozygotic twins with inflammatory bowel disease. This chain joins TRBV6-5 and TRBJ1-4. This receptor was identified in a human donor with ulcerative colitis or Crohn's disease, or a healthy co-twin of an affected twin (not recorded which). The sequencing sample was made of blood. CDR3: CASRGGVNEKLFF.